Listed here is a single TCR beta chain. Its antigen is still unknown. The sample holds no much larger clone one base away, and base qualities are not on file. The source of the sample is a study of T-cell memory formation after mild COVID-19 (TCRdb year 2021). About the full investigation: TCR sequence clusters from the two donors were largely donor specific. In a couple of donors, T-cell clones that expanded and contracted after mild COVID-19 were tracked by sequencing TCRalpha and TCRbeta repertoires over time. Two young, previously healthy adult volunteers made up the cohort, one male and one female.

Broader findings and caveats from the paper: SARS-CoV-2 specificity of the second-wave clones peaking on day 37 was not confirmed. Some responding clones were detected in pre-infection memory, which suggested that pre-existing cross-reactive memory T cells had joined the SARS-CoV-2 response. Contracting CD4+ clones were found mainly in CM and EM memory subsets, while CD8+ clones were enriched in EMRA. The study covered only a couple of mild cases, and larger cohorts including severe cases with pre-infection samples were considered necessary. Clones contracting from day 15 to 85 had balanced CD4/CD8 phenotypes, while a second wave expanding from day 15 to 37 was biased towards CD4+.

The instrument was an Illumina NovaSeq 6000. cDNA libraries for TCRalpha and TCRbeta were prepared by 5'RACE using constant-segment primers, with sample barcodes and unique molecular identifiers added. Trizol reagent was used to extract RNA from every sample. Library amplification was performed in two PCR steps, and a second sample barcode and Illumina TruSeq adapters were introduced in the second step. The libraries were sequenced on an Illumina NovaSeq using 2 x 150 bp paired-end reads. On the authors' methods: The reads were demultiplexed and collapsed into UMI-guided consensus sequences using migec v1.2.7. Using mixcr v2.1.11, the UMI consensuses were aligned to TRA and TRB V and J templates and assembled into clonotypes. A clonotype was counted as expanded or contracted only if both edgeR and NoisET called the change significant, with noise models trained on biological replicates. For edgeR calls, the cutoffs were a false discovery rate-adjusted p below 0.01 and a log2 fold-change threshold of 1. PCA with hierarchical clustering of max-normalized trajectories of the 1000 most abundant clonotypes was used as exploratory dynamics analysis. The CD4 or CD8 phenotype of responding clones was assigned using the separately sequenced CD4+ and CD8+ repertoires. TCRdb trimmed public reads at Q25 via fastp, called clones via MiXCR and kept in-frame beta chains. Every distinct CDR3 protein forms one entry, paired with its most common genes and DNA. TCRdb, rather than the study authors, made the V and J calls. The sample yields about 140,000 distinct CDR3 sequences; about 14% were counted once. The ten largest clonotypes hold about 14% of the sample.

The CDR1 and CDR2 encoded by the germline V gene are SGHRS and YFSETQ. Cut back by 4 bases and 6 bases, the V and J ends lie 8 bases apart. Including cysteine and phenylalanine, the CDR3 has 12 amino acids. The kept DNA is CDR3 alone, 36 bases in frame from the first base. Ficoll-Paque density gradient centrifugation was used to isolate PBMCs. The sequence links TRBV5-1 to TRBJ2-1, with the D gene call left open. The sample was PBMCs or a T cell subset sorted from them (not recorded which). This receptor was obtained from an adult woman who had mild COVID-19 (a few samples of this study predate the infection). The sample titles of this study are shuffled in the database, so cell type and time point are left out; the donor was told from shared clones. The DNA is as follows: TGCGCCAGCAGCCTATCTCGCAATGAGCAGTTCTTC. It codes for CASSLSRNEQFF. Reference TRBV5-1 and TRBJ2-1 genes cover what lies past the CDR3, so the full variable domain is KAGVTQTPRYLIKTRGQQVTLSCSPISGHRSVSWYQQTPGQGLQFLFEYFSETQRNKGNFPGRFSGRQFSNSRSEMNVSTLELGDSALYLCASSLSRNEQFFGPGTRLTVL.